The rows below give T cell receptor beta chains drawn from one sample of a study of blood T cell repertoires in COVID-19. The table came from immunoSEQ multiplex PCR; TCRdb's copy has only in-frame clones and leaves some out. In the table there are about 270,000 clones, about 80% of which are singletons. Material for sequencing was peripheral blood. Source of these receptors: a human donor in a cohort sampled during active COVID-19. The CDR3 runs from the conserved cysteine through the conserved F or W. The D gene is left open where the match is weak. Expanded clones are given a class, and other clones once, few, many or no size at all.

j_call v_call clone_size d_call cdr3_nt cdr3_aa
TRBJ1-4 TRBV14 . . TGTGCCAGCAGACGAGGAGTCGCAACTAATGAAAAACTGTTTTTT CASRRGVATNEKLFF
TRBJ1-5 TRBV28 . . TGTGCCAGCAGTTTATCGGGGAATCAGCCCCAGCATTTT CASSLSGNQPQHF
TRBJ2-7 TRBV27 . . TGTGCCAGCAGTCCCACTCCTACCCTCACAGGGTCCGAGCAGTACTTC CASSPTPTLTGSEQYF
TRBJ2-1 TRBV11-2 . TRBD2 TGTGCCAGCAGCTCCCGACTAGCGGGAGCTGGAAATGAGCAGTTCTTC CASSSRLAGAGNEQFF
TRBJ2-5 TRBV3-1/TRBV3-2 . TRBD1 TGTGCCAGCAGCCACGGACAGGGCCAGTACTTC CASSHGQGQYF
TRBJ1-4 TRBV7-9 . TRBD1 TGTGCCAGCAGCTTAAGGGGACAGGGGGCGCCGGGGGAAAAACTGTTTTTT CASSLRGQGAPGEKLFF
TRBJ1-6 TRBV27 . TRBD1 TGTGCCAGCAGTTGGGGACAGAGGAATAATTCACCCCTCCACTTT CASSWGQRNNSPLHF
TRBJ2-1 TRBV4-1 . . TGCGCCAGCAGCCAAGATTGGGGGGGCCCACCCTACAATGAGCAGTTCTTC CASSQDWGGPPYNEQFF
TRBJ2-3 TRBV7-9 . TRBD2 TGTGCCAGCAGCTCAGGACTAGCGGGAGGGTCAGATACGCAGTATTTT CASSSGLAGGSDTQYF
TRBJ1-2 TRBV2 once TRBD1 TGTGCCAGCAGTGTGACAGGGGGCGAGCCATATGGCTACACCTTC CASSVTGGEPYGYTF
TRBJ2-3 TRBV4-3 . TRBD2 TGCGCCAGCAGCCTACTAAGCGGGGGTTTGGCAGATACGCAGTATTTT CASSLLSGGLADTQYF
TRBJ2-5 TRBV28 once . TGTGCCAGCAGTCCTTTGACAGAGAATGAAGAGACCCAGTACTTC CASSPLTENEETQYF
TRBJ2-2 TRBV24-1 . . TGTGCCACCACCCAGGGCAGCGGGGAGCTGTTTTTT CATTQGSGELFF
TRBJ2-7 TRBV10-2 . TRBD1 TGCGCCAGCAGTGCAGGGACAGGGGGCGAGCAGTACTTC CASSAGTGGEQYF
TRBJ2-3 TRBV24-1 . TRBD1 TGTGCCACCAGTGATACAGGGGACATCACAGATACGCAGTATTTT CATSDTGDITDTQYF
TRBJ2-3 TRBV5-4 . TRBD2 TGTGCCAGCAGCGTGGGGAGGGCTAGCACAGATACGCAGTATTTT CASSVGRASTDTQYF
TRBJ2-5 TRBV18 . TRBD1 TGTGCCAGCTCACCAATCAGGGGGCAAGAGACCCAGTACTTC CASSPIRGQETQYF
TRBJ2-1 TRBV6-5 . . TGTGCCAGCAAGGTGGGCGCGAGCTCCTACAATGAGCAGTTCTTC CASKVGASSYNEQFF
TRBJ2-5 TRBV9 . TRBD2 TGTGCCAGCAGCGCGGGGACTAGCGGGGGGCGCGGTGGAGAGACCCAGTACTTC CASSAGTSGGRGGETQYF
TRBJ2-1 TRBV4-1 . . TGCGCCAGCAGCCGAGGAAGAGCACTAGCTACCTACAATGAGCAGTTCTTC CASSRGRALATYNEQFF
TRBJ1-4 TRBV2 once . TGTGCCAGCAGTGGAACTCCGGAGGGCCGTGAAAAACTGTTTTTT CASSGTPEGREKLFF
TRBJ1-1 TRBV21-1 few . TGTGCCAGCAGCAAAAGGATGAGAGGAGTCCTGAACACTGAAGCTTTCTTT CASSKRMRGVLNTEAFF
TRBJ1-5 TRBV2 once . TGTGCCAGCAGTACCCGCGGGGGGAGCAATCAGCCCCAGCATTTT CASSTRGGSNQPQHF
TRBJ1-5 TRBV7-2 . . TGTGCCAGCAGCCCAGGGGTCAATCAGCCCCAGCATTTT CASSPGVNQPQHF
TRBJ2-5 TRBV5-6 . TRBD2 TGTGCCAGCAGCTTGGTTACTAGCGGGGCCATACAAGAGACCCAGTACTTC CASSLVTSGAIQETQYF
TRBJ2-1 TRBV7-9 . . TGTGCCCCCGAGGACAGTGAGCAGTTCTTC CAPEDSEQFF
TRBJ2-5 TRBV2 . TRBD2 TGTGCCAGCAAGTCCCTAGCGGGGGCGGAGACCCAGTACTTC CASKSLAGAETQYF
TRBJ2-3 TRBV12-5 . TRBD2 TGTGCTAGTGGTTTGGGGGAGGGCAGGGCCGCGGATACGCAGTATTTT CASGLGEGRAADTQYF
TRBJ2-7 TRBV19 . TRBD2 TGTGCCAGTAGTACCCCATTAAGCGGGGGGGCCTCCAACGAGCAGTACTTC CASSTPLSGGASNEQYF
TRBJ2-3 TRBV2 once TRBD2 TGTGCCAGCAGTTTTAGCGGGGATACGCAGTATTTT CASSFSGDTQYF
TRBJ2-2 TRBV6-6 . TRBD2 TGTGCCAGCAGTACTATAGGACTAGCGGCCGGGGAGCTGTTTTTT CASSTIGLAAGELFF
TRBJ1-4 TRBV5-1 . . TGCGCCAGCAGCCAAGGGGCCGGGGAAAAACTGTTTTTT CASSQGAGEKLFF
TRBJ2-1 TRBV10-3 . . TGTGCCGCAAACCTCGGCAATGAGCAGTTCTTC CAANLGNEQFF
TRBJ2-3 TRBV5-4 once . TGTGCCAGCAGCCCCCGCGCGGGGAGGAAAGATACGCAGTATTTT CASSPRAGRKDTQYF
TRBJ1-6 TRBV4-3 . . TGCGCCAGCAGCCCAGCTATGCCGGGATCACCCCTCCACTTT CASSPAMPGSPLHF
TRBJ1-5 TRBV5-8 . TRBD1 TGTGCCAGCAGCTTGGCTCTGACAGGGTCCTATAGCAATCAGCCCCAGCATTTT CASSLALTGSYSNQPQHF
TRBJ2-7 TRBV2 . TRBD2 TGTGCCAGCATCTCCGGGGGGGTTGAGCAGTACTTC CASISGGVEQYF
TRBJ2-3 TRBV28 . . TGTGCCAGCAGTAGAGGGGATACGCAGTATTTT CASSRGDTQYF
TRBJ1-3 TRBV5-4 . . TGTGCCAGCAGCTTTGGGGGAGGGAGTCTCGGAAACACCATATATTTT CASSFGGGSLGNTIYF
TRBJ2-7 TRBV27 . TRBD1 TGTGCCAGCAGTACGCTGACAGGGGTGTCCTACGAGCAGTACTTC CASSTLTGVSYEQYF
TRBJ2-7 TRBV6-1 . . TGTGCCAGCAGCTCCCTAGCACACGAGCAGTACTTC CASSSLAHEQYF
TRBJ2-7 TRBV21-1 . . TGTGCCAGCAGCAAAGATGCTACCGGGACAGGGGGCTACGAGCAGTACTTC CASSKDATGTGGYEQYF
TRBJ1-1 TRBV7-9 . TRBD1 TGTGCCAGCAGCCACAGACAGGGGACGCAAGCTTTCTTT CASSHRQGTQAFF
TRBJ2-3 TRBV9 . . TGTGCCAGCAGCGTAGAGTCTAGCTGGGCAGATACGCAGTATTTT CASSVESSWADTQYF
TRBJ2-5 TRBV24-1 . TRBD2 TGTGCCACCAGTGATAGTCTAGCGGGGGGGCAGGAGACCCAGTACTTC CATSDSLAGGQETQYF
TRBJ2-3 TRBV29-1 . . TGCAGCGTTGGACAGAAAGTCACAGATACGCAGTATTTT CSVGQKVTDTQYF
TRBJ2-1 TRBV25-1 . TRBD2 TGTGCCAGCGCCCCCGGGGGGGCCGCCTACAATGAGCAGTTCTTC CASAPGGAAYNEQFF
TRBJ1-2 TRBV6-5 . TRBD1 TGTGCCAGCAGAGGGGGGACAGGGTATGGCTACACCTTC CASRGGTGYGYTF
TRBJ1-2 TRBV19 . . TGTGCCAGTAGTTCGGGGGGGATCGGCGCTAACTATGGCTACACCTTC CASSSGGIGANYGYTF
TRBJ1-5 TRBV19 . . TGTGCCAGTAGTATCCCGTTCAGGCAACAGCCCCAGCATTTT CASSIPFRQQPQHF
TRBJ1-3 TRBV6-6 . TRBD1 TGTGCCAGCAGTTACGGACAGGGGTCCGGAAACACCATATATTTT CASSYGQGSGNTIYF
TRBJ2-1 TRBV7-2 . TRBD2 TGTGCCAGCAGCTTCGAGACTAGCGGGGGCTCGCAGTTCTTC CASSFETSGGSQFF